The present T cell receptor (beta chain) was sequenced within a study of blood T cell repertoires in COVID-19. Background on the study: Samples came from the United States, Italy and Spain, spanning acute and convalescent COVID-19.

Study processing details: Amplification from reference gene primers served as the basis for estimated nucleated cell counts. Data came from immunoSEQ multiplex PCR; TCRdb stores just in-frame clones and leaves some out. The V and J calls and clone size were taken over from that table, and D and trimming were inferred from the DNA. The sample holds approximately 210,000 clones, around 80% seen once. CDR3 size: 18 residues. Losses at the gene ends were 0 bases for V and 0 bases for J; bases not matched to a gene: 12. CDR1 and CDR2 from the germline V gene are GTSNPN and SVGIG (reference sequence). V is TRBV30 and J is TRBJ2-7; TRBD2 matches at 9 bases. This clonotype originated in a man aged 25-45 years with active or convalescent COVID-19. The sample consisted of peripheral blood. CDR3 DNA: TGTGCCTGGAGTGTACGGTTAGCGGGGGCCCTCAGCTCCTACGAGCAGTACTTC. Translating it yields CAWSVRLAGALSSYEQYF. The full variable domain, rest sourced from reference TRBV30 and TRBJ2-7, is SQTIHQWPATLVQPVGSPLSLECTVEGTSNPNLYWYRQAAGRGLQLLFYSVGIGQISSEVPQNLSASRPQDRQFILSSKKLLLSDSGFYLCAWSVRLAGALSSYEQYFGPGTRLTVT.